The text below deals with one TCR beta chain. Trimming took off 5 bases at V and 4 bases at J, with 18 bases between the two ends. The CDR3 runs 15 residues. From germline, CDR1 is SGHDT and CDR2 YYEEEE. The data belong to a study of control samples from healthy donors and cancer patients. Some clones are missing from TCRdb's copy, which holds only in-frame ones; the method was immunoSEQ multiplex PCR. The sample records 90,000 to 100,000 clones, around 90% being singletons. Sequenced input: blood. The source is a woman aged 70-85 years in good health. The gene calls are TRBV5-6 and TRBJ1-1; D perhaps matches TRBD1 (6 bases). The CDR3 DNA reads TGTGCCAGCAGGACCTCGCAGGGGTGGAGCACTGAAGCTTTCTTT. It is translated as CASRTSQGWSTEAFF.